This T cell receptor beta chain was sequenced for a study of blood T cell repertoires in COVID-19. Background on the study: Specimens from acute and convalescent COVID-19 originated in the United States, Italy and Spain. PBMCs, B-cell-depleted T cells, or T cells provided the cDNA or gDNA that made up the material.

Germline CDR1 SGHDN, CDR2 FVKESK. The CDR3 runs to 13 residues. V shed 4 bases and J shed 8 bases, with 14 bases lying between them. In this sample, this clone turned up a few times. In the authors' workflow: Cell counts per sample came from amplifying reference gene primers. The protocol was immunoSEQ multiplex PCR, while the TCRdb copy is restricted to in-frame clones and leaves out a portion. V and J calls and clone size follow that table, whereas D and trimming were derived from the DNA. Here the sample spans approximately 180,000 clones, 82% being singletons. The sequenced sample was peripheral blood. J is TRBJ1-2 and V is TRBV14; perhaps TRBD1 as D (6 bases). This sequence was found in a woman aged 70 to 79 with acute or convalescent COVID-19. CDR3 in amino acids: CASSPTSGVGYTF. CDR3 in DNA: TGTGCCAGCAGCCCCACTTCAGGGGTCGGCTACACCTTC.